Shown below are 24 T cell receptor beta chains from a single sample sequenced in a study of cytomegalovirus exposure and HLA in healthy donors. The data were produced by immunoSEQ multiplex PCR, yet TCRdb's version contains in-frame clones alone and is incomplete. Of around 180,000 clones listed, roughly 88% were seen once; the top ten hold about 1.5%. Sequencing was performed on PBMCs. The source is a woman younger than 35 in good health and CMV-seronegative.

This sequence joins TRBV7-9 and TRBJ2-7, with a tentative D call TRBD1 (6 bases). The CDR3 is made up of 14 amino acids. The germline gives CDR1 SEHNR, CDR2 FQNEAQ (reference sequence). V lost 4 bases, J lost 4 bases, and 14 bases lay in between. The chain's CDR3 is CASSSPTGLYEQYF. CDR3 nucleotide sequence: TGTGCCAGCAGCTCCCCGACAGGATTGTACGAGCAGTACTTC.

The V call is TRBV2, the J call TRBJ1-1; D might be TRBD1 (6 bases). V lost 11 bases and J 0 bases, leaving 16 bases between the germline ends. This CDR3 has 14 residues. Germline-derived CDR1 and CDR2 are SNHLY and FYNNEI. The CDR3 DNA sequence: TGTGCCCTCAGTGGGGGGACACTGAACACTGAAGCTTTCTTT. It codes for CALSGGTLNTEAFF.

CDR3 nucleotides: TGTGCCAGCAGCTTAAATCCGATGGGCCTAAAGGGACAGCCCGGGGATGAGCAGTTCTTC. Protein: CASSLNPMGLKGQPGDEQFF. The genes are TRBV7-3 and TRBJ2-1; 7 bases line up with TRBD1. This CDR3 comprises 20 residues. V was pared by 1 base and J by 8 bases, with 23 bases of the junction left unmatched. Germline V gives CDR1 SGHTA, CDR2 FQGTGA. The variable domain in full, completed from reference TRBV7-3 and TRBJ2-1, reads GAGVSQTPSNKVTEKGKYVELRCDPISGHTALYWYRQSLGQGPEFLIYFQGTGAADDSGLPNDRFFAVRPEGSVSTLKIQRTERGDSAVYLCASSLNPMGLKGQPGDEQFFGPGTRLTVL.

V is TRBV5-8 and J is TRBJ2-5; the match to TRBD2 covers 10 bases. The germline gives CDR1 SGHTS, CDR2 YDEGEE. V trimming: 3 bases; J trimming: 6 bases; junction bases outside the gene matches: 14. The length of the CDR3 is 17 residues. CDR3 in DNA: TGTGCCAGCAGCTCCCTAGGGGTAGCGGGAGGTCTGAAGACCCAGTACTTC. Translation gives CASSSLGVAGGLKTQYF. The full variable domain, with the rest looked up from reference TRBV5-8 and TRBJ2-5, is EAGVTQSPTHLIKTRGQQATLRCSPISGHTSVYWYQQALGLGLQFLLWYDEGEERNRGNFPPRFSGRQFPNYSSELNVNALELEDSALYLCASSSLGVAGGLKTQYFGPGTRLLVL.

This clone was seen just once. The chain's CDR3 is CASSSERERVYEQYF. The CDR3 DNA reads TGTGCCAGCAGCTCCGAGCGGGAGAGGGTCTACGAGCAGTACTTC. The chain carries TRBV13 and TRBJ2-7; TRBD2 agrees at 8 bases. The CDR3 has 15 residues. CDR1 and CDR2 from the germline V gene are PRHDT and FYEKMQ (reference sequence). Trimming removed 4 bases from V and 3 bases from J; junction bases left unmatched: 8.

This chain joins TRBV7-8 and TRBJ1-5; D is uncertain. Per the germline V gene, CDR1 is SGHVS and CDR2 is FQNEAQ. The length of the CDR3 is 16 residues. The germline V and J ends were trimmed by 3 bases and 2 bases, with 14 bases remaining between them. The DNA for the CDR3 is TGTGCCAGCAGCTTCACAGAGAGAGTTCGCAATCAGCCCCAGCATTTT. It specifies CASSFTERVRNQPQHF. The full variable domain, rest sourced from reference TRBV7-8 and TRBJ1-5, is GAGVSQSPRYKVAKRGQDVALRCDPISGHVSLFWYQQALGQGPEFLTYFQNEAQLDKSGLPSDRFFAERPEGSVSTLKIQRTQQEDSAVYLCASSFTERVRNQPQHFGDGTRLSIL.

This chain uses TRBV6-1 with TRBJ1-1; D uncertain. Germline V gene lookup returns CDR1 MNHNS and CDR2 SASEGT. This CDR3 spans 14 amino acids. V was trimmed by 4 bases and J by 2 bases, leaving 11 bases between them. The CDR3 loop is CASSAGRFNTEAFF. The CDR3 region has the DNA TGTGCCAGCAGTGCTGGCCGATTTAACACTGAAGCTTTCTTT.

CDR3 in amino acids: CASSQDLAGYTYF. CDR3 sequence (DNA): TGCGCCAGCAGCCAAGATTTGGCAGGGTATACGTATTTT. The genes are TRBV4-1 and TRBJ2-3, with TRBD1 as a possible D gene (5 bases). CDR1 and CDR2 (germline): MGHRA, YSYEKL. Deletions cut 0 bases from V and 14 bases from J, with 15 bases between. The CDR3 loop spans 13 amino acids.

This chain uses TRBV10-3 with TRBJ1-3; D is possibly TRBD1 (6 bases). The V end lost 2 bases, the J end lost 0 bases, and 29 bases lay between the germline ends. This CDR3 contains 22 residues. The germline CDR1 and CDR2 sequences are ENHRY and SYGVKD. The CDR3, as DNA: TGTGCCATCAGTGAGAGGGGGGGGCCGGGACGGATTGGACAAGACTCTGGAAACACCATATATTTT. It codes for CAISERGGPGRIGQDSGNTIYF.

The DNA of the CDR3 is TGTGCCAGCAGTTACGGGCTGAATAGCAATCAGCCCCAGCATTTT. Translated, it gives CASSYGLNSNQPQHF. This chain connects TRBV6-5 to TRBJ1-5, with D unclear. Germline V gene sequence: CDR1 MNHEY, CDR2 SVGAGI. The V and J ends lost 2 bases and 0 bases respectively, with 8 bases between them. This CDR3 is built from 15 residues.

V and J are TRBV11-2 and TRBJ1-1; D is uncertain. CDR1 is SGHAT, CDR2 FQNNGV, per germline. The CDR3 has 16 amino acids. Trimming took off 5 bases at V and 0 bases at J, with 16 bases between the two ends. The CDR3: CASSPLERGLNTEAFF. CDR3 coding DNA: TGTGCCAGCAGCCCTCTCGAACGGGGATTGAACACTGAAGCTTTCTTT. Together with reference TRBV11-2 and TRBJ1-1, the CDR3 gives the full variable domain: EAGVAQSPRYKIIEKRQSVAFWCNPISGHATLYWYQQILGQGPKLLIQFQNNGVVDDSQLPKDRFSAERLKGVDSTLKIQPAKLEDSAVYLCASSPLERGLNTEAFFGQGTRLTVV.

The chain has TRBV2 and TRBJ2-7; the D gene is possibly TRBD2 (5 bases). V was pared by 6 bases and J by 2 bases, with 23 bases between. The CDR3 runs 17 residues. CDR1 and CDR2 from the germline V gene are SNHLY and FYNNEI. CDR3 DNA: TGTGCCAGCAGGCTTAATACTCACCGGGATATCCCCTACGAGCAGTACTTC. It specifies CASRLNTHRDIPYEQYF.

This chain connects TRBV12-5 to TRBJ1-1; TRBD1 agrees at 8 bases. The germline CDR1 and CDR2 sequences are LGHNT and FRNRAP. V shed 9 bases and J 3 bases; nucleotides not matched to a gene: 15. CDR3 size: 16 residues. The CDR3 region is CASNRGSLLRDTEAFF. In DNA, the CDR3 is TGTGCTAGCAACAGGGGGTCACTCTTGAGGGACACTGAAGCTTTCTTT.

The rearrangement links TRBV2 to TRBJ2-4; D perhaps matches TRBD1 (6 bases). Germline assignment: CDR1 SNHLY and CDR2 FYNNEI. V lost 6 bases to trimming and J lost 0 bases, with 12 bases between them. This CDR3 spans 15 amino acids. The CDR3: CASSWGPLAKNIQYF. CDR3 DNA sequence: TGTGCCAGCAGCTGGGGGCCCCTAGCCAAAAACATTCAGTACTTC.

The chain uses TRBV2 and TRBJ1-4; 7 positions agree with TRBD1. Germline V gives CDR1 SNHLY, CDR2 FYNNEI. After removal of 11 bases from V and 0 bases from J, the junction contained 9 bases not matched to a gene. CDR3 size: 15 residues. The CDR3 region has the DNA TGTGCCGCAGGGGGTAGAGTGGCAACTAATGAAAAACTGTTTTTT. Residues: CAAGGRVATNEKLFF.

The rearrangement uses TRBV7-9 and TRBJ2-2; 9 bases fit TRBD2. With 5 bases clipped from V and 2 bases from J, the junction kept 6 bases outside the gene matches. CDR3 length: 16 amino acids. Germline CDR1 is SEHNR and CDR2 is FQNEAQ (reference sequence). The CDR3 coding sequence is TGTGCCAGCAGCCCTCCGGGACTAGCAAACACCGGGGAGCTGTTTTTT. Its protein product is CASSPPGLANTGELFF.

The chain employs TRBV7-6 and TRBJ1-1, with TRBD1 matching over 7 bases. CDR1 is SGHVS, CDR2 FNYEAQ, per germline. The CDR3 is made up of 13 amino acids. V was pared by 4 bases and J by 4 bases, with 3 bases of the junction left unmatched. CDR3 DNA sequence: TGTGCCAGCAGCTCGACAGGGTTCACTGAAGCTTTCTTT. This sequence encodes CASSSTGFTEAFF.

This chain links TRBV11-2 with TRBJ1-1; D call uncertain. Trimming left V 1 base short and J 6 bases short, with 12 bases between. Germline V gene data show CDR1 as SGHAT and CDR2 as FQNNGV. The CDR3 has 14 amino acids. CDR3 sequence: CASSLGGKVPEAFF. The DNA of the CDR3 is TGTGCCAGCAGCTTAGGAGGGAAAGTCCCTGAAGCTTTCTTT.

The genes are TRBV9 and TRBJ2-5; 9 positions agree with TRBD1. J was trimmed by 5 bases and V by 6 bases; bases with no gene match: 14. CDR1 is SGDLS, CDR2 YYNGEE, per germline. The CDR3 extends over 16 amino acids. The CDR3 coding sequence is TGTGCCAGCATGAGAGGGACAGGGCTTTACGGGGAGACCCAGTACTTC. Encoded protein: CASMRGTGLYGETQYF.

V is TRBV13 and J is TRBJ1-2; 7 bases agree with TRBD1. The V gene end was trimmed by 5 bases and the J gene end by 8 bases; junction bases not matched to a gene: 8. The CDR3 contains 13 residues. Germline CDR1 PRHDT, CDR2 FYEKMQ (reference sequence). CDR3: CASSPTGVEGYTF. CDR3 nucleotides: TGTGCCAGCAGCCCTACAGGGGTTGAAGGCTACACCTTC.

This sequence joins TRBV6-1 and TRBJ2-3, with D possibly TRBD1 on 6 matching bases. The CDR3 is made up of 14 amino acids. Deletions cut 8 bases from V and 5 bases from J, with 17 bases between. The V gene's germline CDR1 is MNHNS and CDR2 SASEGT. For the CDR3, the DNA is TGTGCCAGCGGTAGGGACACAGGGCGAGATACGCAGTATTTT. Its protein is CASGRDTGRDTQYF.

This chain connects TRBV7-9 to TRBJ2-7; 7 bases line up with TRBD1. J lost 3 bases, V lost 1 base, and 9 bases had no gene match. This CDR3 has 16 amino acids. CDR1 is SEHNR and CDR2 is FQNEAQ in the germline V gene (reference sequence). The CDR3 DNA is TGTGCCAGCAGCTTAGTAGTCCGAGACAGGGTCTACGAGCAGTACTTC. Translation gives CASSLVVRDRVYEQYF.

This clone was detected a few times. The rearrangement uses TRBV5-4 and TRBJ2-1, with 7 bases matching TRBD1. Germline V CDR1 and CDR2: SGHNT, YYREEE (reference sequence). This CDR3 has 15 amino acids. V was clipped by 5 bases and J by 0 bases; unmatched bases: 5. CDR3 sequence reads: CASSPAGGSYNEQFF. CDR3 sequence (DNA): TGTGCCAGCAGTCCTGCAGGGGGCTCCTACAATGAGCAGTTCTTC.

The chain is built from TRBV5-4 and TRBJ2-5, with 9 nucleotides matching TRBD2. The CDR3 spans 15 residues. Germline trimming cut 7 bases from V and 5 bases from J; bases unmatched to any gene: 12. Germline values: CDR1 SGHNT, CDR2 YYREEE (reference sequence). Written as DNA, the CDR3 is TGTGCCAGCTCAAGTGCGGGAGGGCCGGGGGAGACCCAGTACTTC. Its protein is CASSSAGGPGETQYF.